One sample yielded the 8 T cell receptor beta chains listed below, sequenced in a study of response to subunit inactivated influenza vaccine. TCRdb reprocessed the RT-PCR reads via MiXCR and lists one record per CDR3 protein. The sample includes more than 150,000 distinct CDR3 sequences, around 11% of them seen just once. Here the sequenced sample was CD8+ T cells sorted from PBMCs, taken roughly 24 months after vaccination. Receptors were obtained from a man in his fifties or sixties who received an inactivated influenza vaccine.

The chain joins TRBV20-1 to TRBJ2-1, with TRBD2 identical over 10 bases. V was clipped by 6 bases and J by 4 bases; unmatched bases: 6. Germline CDR1 and CDR2: DFQATT and SNEGSKA (reference sequence). CDR3 length equals 14 residues. The CDR3 DNA reads TGCAGTGCAGGGAGGGGACTAGCGTACAATGAGCAGTTCTTC. Encoded protein: CSAGRGLAYNEQFF.

This chain joins TRBV13 and TRBJ2-3; perhaps TRBD1 as D (6 bases). The CDR3 covers 17 residues. The V end lost 5 bases, the J end lost 3 bases, and 21 bases lay between the germline ends. Germline CDR1 and CDR2: PRHDT and FYEKMQ (reference sequence). The chain's CDR3 is CASSPPTGNPETDTQYF. The CDR3 DNA is TGTGCCAGCAGCCCCCCGACAGGAAATCCTGAAACAGATACGCAGTATTTT.

V usage is TRBV6-2 or TRBV6-3 and J usage is TRBJ2-1; 13 bases map to TRBD2. V lost 7 bases to trimming and J lost 6 bases; unmatched junction nucleotides: 6. CDR1 and CDR2 (germline): MNHEY, SVGEGT. This CDR3 is built from 15 residues. The CDR3 sequence is CASKLAGGPGNEQFF. Written as DNA, the CDR3 is TGTGCCAGCAAACTAGCGGGAGGGCCGGGCAATGAGCAGTTCTTC.

This chain links TRBV19 with TRBJ2-4; the D gene could be TRBD1 or TRBD2 (5 bases each). The CDR3 is made up of 13 amino acids. Trimming removed 7 bases from V and 5 bases from J, with 12 bases in between. CDR1 is LNHDA, CDR2 SQIVND, per germline (reference sequence). CDR3 sequence reads: CASKGDGENIQYF. The CDR3 DNA reads as TGTGCCAGTAAAGGGGACGGCGAAAACATTCAGTACTTC. The full variable domain, rest sourced from reference TRBV19 and TRBJ2-4, is DGGITQSPKYLFRKEGQNVTLSCEQNLNHDAMYWYRQDPGQGLRLIYYSQIVNDFQKGDIAEGYSVSREKKESFPLTVTSAQKNPTAFYLCASKGDGENIQYFGAGTRLSVL.

At least ten counts were recorded for this clonotype. The chain is built from TRBV10-3 and TRBJ2-3; TRBD2 agrees at 10 bases. Losses at the gene ends were 3 bases for V and 9 bases for J; bases not matched to a gene: 6. The V gene's germline CDR1 is ENHRY and CDR2 SYGVKD. The CDR3 extends over 14 amino acids. CDR3 sequence (DNA): TGTGCCATCAGTGACGGTCTAGCGGGGGACACGCAGTATTTT. It is translated as CAISDGLAGDTQYF.

The V gene is TRBV2, the J gene TRBJ2-7; weak D call: TRBD2 (6 bases). Germline lookup yields CDR1 SNHLY and CDR2 FYNNEI. V was pared by 4 bases and J by 7 bases, with 20 bases between. The CDR3 has 15 amino acids. The CDR3 DNA reads as TGTGCCAGCAGTGCGGGCCCCTTTGCGGGACTTGAGCAGTACTTC. This encodes CASSAGPFAGLEQYF.

The chain carries TRBV11-1 and TRBJ2-2; TRBD1 might be the D (5 bases). V was clipped by 2 bases and J by 4 bases, with 14 bases between them. CDR3 length equals 16 residues. Germline V gene sequence: CDR1 SGHAT, CDR2 FQDESV (reference sequence). Here the CDR3 DNA reads TGTGCCAGCAGCTTACCCAGGGCTTATCTCACCGGGGAGCTGTTTTTT. It codes for CASSLPRAYLTGELFF.

The sample holds many counts of this clonotype. The chain combines TRBV11-2 with TRBJ2-1, with TRBD1 identical over 7 bases. The CDR3 loop spans 13 amino acids. Germline values: CDR1 SGHAT, CDR2 FQNNGV. With 5 bases clipped from V and 4 bases from J, the junction kept 2 bases outside the gene matches. CDR3 bases: TGTGCCAGCAGCCAGACAGGGTACAATGAGCAGTTCTTC. Translation gives CASSQTGYNEQFF.